The 16 T cell receptor beta chains below come from one sample, sequenced in a study of tissue T cells after allogeneic stem cell transplantation. Only in-frame clones appear in the TCRdb table, and some are missing; sequencing was by immunoSEQ multiplex PCR. The repertoire holds several thousand clones, with more than 70% as singletons. Enrolled prospectively were adult allogeneic hematopoietic cell transplant recipients whose graft-versus-host disease was steroid-refractory. The sample here was esophageal tissue, taken at autopsy. The receptors shown here come from a male patient of 60 years or more with steroid-refractory graft-versus-host disease after an allogeneic stem cell transplant. Some T cells may arise from the graft donor.

The CDR3 here is CASGATGMFYGYTF. CDR3 coding DNA: TGTGCCAGCGGTGCAACAGGGATGTTCTATGGCTACACCTTC. This sequence joins TRBV27 and TRBJ1-2; the D gene is possibly TRBD1 (6 bases). This CDR3 has 14 amino acids. Per germline, CDR1 MNHEY and CDR2 SMNVEV (reference sequence). The V and J ends lost 8 bases and 4 bases respectively, with 17 bases between them.

The chain is built from TRBV7-2 and TRBJ2-7, with D perhaps TRBD2 (6 bases). This CDR3 spans 16 amino acids. Deletions cut 0 bases from V and 3 bases from J, with 15 bases between. Germline CDR1 reads SGHTA; CDR2 reads FQGNSA. Written as DNA, the CDR3 is TGTGCCAGCAGCTTAGCAGGAGCTAGCGAGATCTACGAGCAGTACTTC. Translating gives CASSLAGASEIYEQYF.

The rearrangement joins TRBV7-2 to TRBJ2-1; 7 nucleotides agree with TRBD2. The length of the CDR3 is 13 residues. Losses at the gene ends were 5 bases for V and 5 bases for J; bases not matched to a gene: 3. CDR1 is SGHTA, CDR2 FQGNSA, per germline. CDR3 bases: TGTGCCAGCAGCGAGGGACTAAACAATGAGCAGTTCTTC. Translated, it gives CASSEGLNNEQFF. Using reference TRBV7-2 and TRBJ2-1 for the parts outside the CDR3, the full variable domain is GAGVSQSPSNKVTEKGKDVELRCDPISGHTALYWYRQSLGQGLEFLIYFQGNSAPDKSGLPSDRFSAERTGGSVSTLTIQRTQQEDSAVYLCASSEGLNNEQFFGPGTRLTVL.

On this clone: One junction end does not reproduce the germline sequence, and a read error may be involved. The rearrangement joins TRBV4-2 to TRBJ2-1, with 8 nucleotides matching TRBD1. CDR3 size: 16 residues. Per the germline V gene, CDR1 is LGHNA and CDR2 is YNFKEQ. The CDR3 is CASSQDSWTGYSEQFF. In nucleotides, the CDR3 is TGTGCCAGCAGCCAAGATTCCTGGACAGGGTACAGTGAGCAGTTCTTC.

The chain carries TRBV4-2 and TRBJ1-6; a possible D gene is TRBD1 (5 bases). Trimming stripped 0 bases from V and 6 bases from J, with 15 bases between. The V gene's germline CDR1 is LGHNA and CDR2 YNFKEQ. CDR3 length: 17 residues. This CDR3 reads CASSQDTSGDANSPLHF. In DNA, the CDR3 is TGTGCCAGCAGCCAAGATACGTCGGGGGACGCTAATTCACCCCTCCACTTT.

The chain employs TRBV29-1 and TRBJ1-2, with TRBD1 matching 8 bases. The CDR3 length is 13 residues. V shed 6 bases, J shed 3 bases, and the junction held 6 bases outside the gene matches. The germline V gene encodes CDR1 SQVTM and CDR2 ANQGSEA. In DNA form, the CDR3 reads TGCAGCGTCCACAGGGGGTTAGACTATGGCTACACCTTC. Protein product: CSVHRGLDYGYTF. Using reference TRBV29-1 and TRBJ1-2 for the parts outside the CDR3, the full variable domain is SAVISQKPSRDICQRGTSLTIQCQVDSQVTMMFWYRQQPGQSLTLIATANQGSEATYESGFVIDKFPISRPNLTFSTLTVSNMSPEDSSIYLCSVHRGLDYGYTFGSGTRLTVV.

Of note for this clone: Other DNA variants within this sample encode the same CDR3. The chain carries TRBV25-1 and TRBJ1-2; possible D gene TRBD1, 6 bases. Germline V gene sequence: CDR1 MGHDK, CDR2 SYGVNS. Trimming stripped 6 bases from V and 7 bases from J, with 12 bases between. This CDR3 contains 12 residues. CDR3 coding DNA: TGTGCCAGCAGCGAAGGGGGAGGTGGCTACACCTTC. This sequence encodes CASSEGGGGYTF.

V usage is TRBV11-2 and J usage is TRBJ1-1; D uncertain. V lost 8 bases and J lost 2, with 9 bases in between. Germline V gene lookup returns CDR1 SGHAT and CDR2 FQNNGV. This CDR3 contains 12 residues. CDR3 nucleotides: TGTGCCAGCTTGACACGTAACACTGAAGCTTTCTTT. Translating gives CASLTRNTEAFF.

A few counts support this clone. The V call is TRBV6-5, the J call TRBJ1-2; TRBD1 is a possible D gene (6 bases). The V and J ends lost 3 bases and 4 bases respectively, with 9 bases between them. The germline V gene encodes CDR1 MNHEY and CDR2 SVGAGI. The length of the CDR3 is 13 residues. CDR3 amino acids: CASSYTGTYGYTF. The CDR3 DNA reads TGTGCCAGCAGTTATACAGGGACCTATGGCTACACCTTC.

The sample holds a few counts of this clone. The CDR3 DNA reads as TGTGCCAGCAGCTTGGGGGGGGCTGGCAATCAGCCCCAGCATTTT. The encoded protein is CASSLGGAGNQPQHF. V gene TRBV5-4 combines with J gene TRBJ1-5, with a tentative D call TRBD1 (6 bases). The ends were cut back, 0 bases at V and 2 bases at J, with 9 bases in the middle. Germline CDR1 is SGHNT and CDR2 is YYREEE (reference sequence). CDR3 length: 15 residues.

V usage is TRBV6-5 and J usage is TRBJ1-3; a possible D gene is TRBD1 (5 bases). The CDR3 is 15 residues long. Germline CDR1 is MNHEY and CDR2 is SVGAGI. The ends were cut back, 2 bases at V and 4 bases at J, with 12 bases in the middle. The CDR3 protein is CASSYRQGRGNTIYF. The CDR3 DNA reads as TGTGCCAGCAGTTACCGGCAGGGTAGGGGAAACACCATATATTTT.

The chain joins TRBV5-6 to TRBJ2-3, with D hard to call. CDR3 length equals 15 residues. Trimming took off 2 bases at V and 0 bases at J, with 10 bases between the two ends. The germline V gene encodes CDR1 SGHDT and CDR2 YYEEEE. The CDR3 bases are TGTGCCAGCAGCTTAGCAGGCCTGAGCACAGATACGCAGTATTTT. It yields the protein CASSLAGLSTDTQYF.

This chain uses TRBV4-1 with TRBJ1-1; 7 nucleotides line up with TRBD1. Germline V gene data show CDR1 as MGHRA and CDR2 as YSYEKL. Unmatched junction bases numbered 9, after V lost 3 bases and J lost 2 bases. There are 16 residues in the CDR3. The CDR3 region is CASSQKLTGYNTEAFF. DNA for the CDR3: TGCGCCAGCAGCCAGAAGCTGACAGGGTACAACACTGAAGCTTTCTTT.

This clone was recorded once. The CDR3 nucleotides read TGTGCCAGCAGCTCGGTTGGGGGTTACACCTTC. Its translation: CASSSVGGYTF. The chain uses TRBV5-8 and TRBJ1-2, with a possible D match to TRBD1 (5 bases). Germline CDR1 is SGHTS and CDR2 is YDEGEE. The CDR3 length is 11 residues. Trimming cost V 3 bases and J 11 bases, with 11 bases left between them.

The chain combines TRBV7-6 with TRBJ2-5; D call uncertain. V was pared by 1 base and J by 3 bases, with 6 bases between. Germline CDR1 is SGHVS and CDR2 is FNYEAQ. This CDR3 is built from 13 residues. For the CDR3, the DNA is TGTGCCAGCAGCTTAGAAACCGAAGAGACCCAGTACTTC. Its protein product is CASSLETEETQYF. Based on the CDR3 plus reference TRBV7-6 and TRBJ2-5, the full variable domain is GAGVSQSPRYKVTKRGQDVALRCDPISGHVSLYWYRQALGQGPEFLTYFNYEAQQDKSGLPNDRFSAERPEGSISTLTIQRTEQRDSAMYRCASSLETEETQYFGPGTRLLVL.

This chain connects TRBV25-1 to TRBJ1-2; 11 nucleotides align to TRBD1. V gave up 4 bases and J gave up 4 bases; unmatched junction bases: 8. Germline V gene sequence: CDR1 MGHDK, CDR2 SYGVNS. CDR3 length equals 16 residues. Written as DNA, the CDR3 is TGTGCCAGCAGTGGGACAGGGGGCGACAAGGCCTATGGCTACACCTTC. It codes for CASSGTGGDKAYGYTF.